The 4 T cell receptor beta chains presented below share a single source sample, sequenced in a study of cytomegalovirus exposure and HLA in healthy donors. The PCR employed 60 Vbeta primers together with 13 Jbeta primers. Sequencing was performed with immunoSEQ multiplex PCR; in TCRdb, only in-frame clones are kept and a portion is missing. Counted here are roughly 90,000 clones, just under 90% occurring once; the ten biggest clones make up 2% to 2.5%. The sample taken for sequencing was PBMCs. The receptors originated from a man younger than 35 in good health and CMV-seronegative.

The genes are TRBV15 and TRBJ2-2; perhaps TRBD1 as D (5 bases). CDR3 length: 14 amino acids. Trimming left V 8 bases short and J 1 base short, with 11 bases between. Germline values: CDR1 LNHNV, CDR2 YYDKDF (reference sequence). The CDR3 reads CATQGPVNTGELFF. CDR3 sequence (DNA): TGTGCCACCCAGGGCCCCGTGAACACCGGGGAGCTGTTTTTT. The full variable domain, its missing parts supplied by reference TRBV15 and TRBJ2-2, is DAMVIQNPRYQVTQFGKPVTLSCSQTLNHNVMYWYQQKSSQAPKLLFHYYDKDFNNEADTPDNFQSRRPNTSFCFLDIRSPGLGDTAMYLCATQGPVNTGELFFGEGSRLTVL.

The chain has TRBV6-5 and TRBJ2-3, with a possible D match to TRBD1 (5 bases). The V gene's germline CDR1 is MNHEY and CDR2 SVGAGI. The CDR3 is made up of 14 amino acids. V was shortened by 6 bases and J by 4 bases, with 14 bases between the two germline ends. CDR3 sequence (DNA): TGTGCCAGCAGACGATCCAGGGTGTCAGATACGCAGTATTTT. Translated, it gives CASRRSRVSDTQYF.

The chain is built from TRBV2 and TRBJ2-7; 10 nucleotides agree with TRBD1. The junction had 9 bases not matched to a gene; V was cut back by 4 bases and J by 6 bases. CDR3 length equals 15 residues. The V gene's germline CDR1 is SNHLY and CDR2 FYNNEI. The CDR3 here is CASSGGTGVGGEQYF. CDR3 DNA sequence: TGTGCCAGCAGTGGGGGGACAGGGGTAGGTGGCGAGCAGTACTTC.

The chain recombines TRBV6-6 with TRBJ2-5; 8 bases map to TRBD2. Trimming took 6 bases from V and 11 from J; bases not matched to a gene: 5. The germline V gene encodes CDR1 MNHNY and CDR2 SVGAGI (reference sequence). The CDR3 runs 11 residues. The CDR3 loop is CASRIAGSQYF. Here the CDR3 DNA reads TGTGCCAGCAGGATAGCGGGATCACAGTACTTC.